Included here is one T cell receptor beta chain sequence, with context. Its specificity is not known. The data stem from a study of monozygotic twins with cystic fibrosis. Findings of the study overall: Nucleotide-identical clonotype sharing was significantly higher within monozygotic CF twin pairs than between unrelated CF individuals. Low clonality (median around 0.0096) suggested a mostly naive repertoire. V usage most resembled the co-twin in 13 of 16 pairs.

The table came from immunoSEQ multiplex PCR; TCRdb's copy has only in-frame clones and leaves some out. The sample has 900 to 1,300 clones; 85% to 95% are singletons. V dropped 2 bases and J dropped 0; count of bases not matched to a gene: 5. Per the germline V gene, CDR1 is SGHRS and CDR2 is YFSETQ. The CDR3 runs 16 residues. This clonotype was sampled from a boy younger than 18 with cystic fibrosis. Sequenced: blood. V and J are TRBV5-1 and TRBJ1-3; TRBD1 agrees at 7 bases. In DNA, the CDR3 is TGCGCCAGCAGCTTAGAGGGGGCCCGCTCTGGAAACACCATATATTTT. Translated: CASSLEGARSGNTIYF.